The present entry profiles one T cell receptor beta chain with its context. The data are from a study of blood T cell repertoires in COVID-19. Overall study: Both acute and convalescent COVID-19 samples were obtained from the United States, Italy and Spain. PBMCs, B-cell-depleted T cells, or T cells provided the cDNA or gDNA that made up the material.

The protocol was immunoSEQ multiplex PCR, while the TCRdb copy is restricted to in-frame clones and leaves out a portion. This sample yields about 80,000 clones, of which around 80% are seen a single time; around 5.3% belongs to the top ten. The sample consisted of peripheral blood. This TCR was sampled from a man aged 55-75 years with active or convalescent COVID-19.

The CDR3 DNA reads TGTGCCAGCAGCCAAGCCCTAGCGGGGCCGTACAATGAGCAGTTCTTC. Its protein is CASSQALAGPYNEQFF. The chain carries TRBV14 and TRBJ2-1, with 9 bases aligning to TRBD2. The CDR3 totals 16 residues. The germline V gene encodes CDR1 SGHDN and CDR2 FVKESK. The V segment lost 1 base and the J segment 4 bases; nucleotides outside the gene matches: 5.